These T cell receptor beta chains were read from a single sample in a study of identifying expanded T cells in peripheral blood. TCRdb keeps only in-frame clones here, not all; method: immunoSEQ multiplex PCR. The sample has under 95,000 clones; about 88% are singletons. The sequencing input was blood. The receptor set was obtained from a person aged 18-69 years in good health. The CDR3 runs from the conserved cysteine through the conserved F or W. D genes are given only for firm matches. Only some rows state a clone size, as once, few, many or a class for expanded clones.

d_call	v_call	j_call	clone_size	cdr3_nt	cdr3_aa
-	TRBV6-6	TRBJ2-2	-	TGTGCCAGCAGTTATGATCGGGTTACCGGGGAGCTGTTTTTT	CASSYDRVTGELFF
-	TRBV7-2	TRBJ2-7	-	TGTGCCAGCAGCCAAGAACCGGCAGGGCCCTACGAGCAGTACTTC	CASSQEPAGPYEQYF
-	TRBV11-2	TRBJ1-5	-	TGTGCCAGCAGCCCGTCCGGGGGCAATCAGCCCCAGCATTTT	CASSPSGGNQPQHF
-	TRBV18	TRBJ2-3	-	TGTGCCAGCTCACCAACCTTGGTGGGCACAGATACGCAGTATTTT	CASSPTLVGTDTQYF
-	TRBV5-1	TRBJ2-2	once	TGCGCCAGCAGCTTTCCTGGTGTCGGGGAGCTGTTTTTT	CASSFPGVGELFF
-	TRBV11-3	TRBJ2-7	-	TGTGCCAGCAGCTTAGACACGGGAGAGATCTACGAGCAGTACTTC	CASSLDTGEIYEQYF
TRBD1	TRBV7-8	TRBJ1-2	-	TGTGCCAGCAGCCCCGGACAGGGGGCCTATGGCTACACCTTC	CASSPGQGAYGYTF
-	TRBV5-5	TRBJ1-4	-	TGTGCCAGCAGCCGACCGGGAGAGAATGAAAAACTGTTTTTT	CASSRPGENEKLFF
TRBD2	TRBV6-5	TRBJ2-1	-	TGTGCCAGCAGTCGACAGAGCGGGGGGGATGAGCAGTTCTTC	CASSRQSGGDEQFF
-	TRBV19	TRBJ1-5	-	TGTGCCAGTAGTATATCGGGGGGGAATCAGCCCCAGCATTTT	CASSISGGNQPQHF
TRBD1	TRBV7-2	TRBJ1-2	-	TGTGCCAGCAGCATCTCGACAGGGCCGGGTAGCTACACCTTC	CASSISTGPGSYTF
TRBD2	TRBV6-5	TRBJ2-1	-	TGTGCCAGCTCCGGGACTAGTAGGGATGAGCAGTTCTTC	CASSGTSRDEQFF
-	TRBV19	TRBJ2-7	-	TGTGCCAGTAGTATTGGTCCCCGAGGGGAGCAGTACTTC	CASSIGPRGEQYF
-	TRBV5-1	TRBJ2-3	once	TGCGCCAGCAGCTTGGTGGGCCCCTCAGATACGCAGTATTTT	CASSLVGPSDTQYF
-	TRBV10-1	TRBJ2-3	-	TGCGCCAGCAGTGAGTCTGGTGGGGATACGCAGTATTTT	CASSESGGDTQYF
TRBD1	TRBV6-5	TRBJ1-1	-	TGTGCCAGCAGTTACGTACAGGGGGCCGCTGAAGCTTTCTTT	CASSYVQGAAEAFF
TRBD1	TRBV7-8	TRBJ2-2	-	TGTGCCACCGGAACAGGGGCGGCCGGGGAGCTGTTTTTT	CATGTGAAGELFF
-	TRBV19	TRBJ1-2	-	TGTGCCAGGATCCAGGGATGCGATGGCTACACCTTC	CARIQGCDGYTF
-	TRBV29-1	TRBJ2-1	-	TGCAGCGTTCGCACGGCAAGCAATGAGCAGTTCTTC	CSVRTASNEQFF
TRBD2	TRBV5-6	TRBJ2-5	-	TGTGCCAGCAGCTTCCGGACTAGCGGATATAAAACCAAACAAGAGACCCAGTACTTC	CASSFRTSGYKTKQETQYF
TRBD2	TRBV4-3	TRBJ2-7	-	TGCGCCAGCAGCCAAATAGCGGGAGTGGCCTACGAGCAGTACTTC	CASSQIAGVAYEQYF
TRBD1	TRBV28	TRBJ2-7	-	TGTGCCAGCAGTTTTGTCGGACAGGGGTTGAACGAGCAGTACTTC	CASSFVGQGLNEQYF
-	TRBV6-5	TRBJ1-2	-	TGTGCCAGCAGTTACGGATTTTATGGCTACACCTTC	CASSYGFYGYTF
-	TRBV6-1	TRBJ2-7	-	TGTGCCAGCAGTGATCTGGGCTACGAGCAGTACTTC	CASSDLGYEQYF
-	TRBV4-1	TRBJ2-1	-	TGCGCCAGCAGCCACGAACCTATTAAGGAGCAGTTCTTC	CASSHEPIKEQFF
-	TRBV23-1	TRBJ1-1	-	TGCGCCAGCTTACCGAAGCCGGGTCCGAACACTGAAGCTTTCTTT	CASLPKPGPNTEAFF
-	TRBV28	TRBJ1-5	-	TGTGCCAGCAGTTTAGAAGGGAGTGTTTCGAAGGGCAATCAGCCCCAGCATTTT	CASSLEGSVSKGNQPQHF
TRBD1	TRBV2	TRBJ2-7	-	TGTGCCAGCAACGAGGACAGGGCCGAGCAGTACTTC	CASNEDRAEQYF
-	TRBV27	TRBJ2-5	-	TGTGCCAGCAGTTTCGGGGGGCGCCAAGAGACCCAGTACTTC	CASSFGGRQETQYF
TRBD2	TRBV28	TRBJ2-7	-	TGTGCCAGCACCTTTACTAGCGGTGTTGGATACGAGCAGTACTTC	CASTFTSGVGYEQYF
-	TRBV7-2	TRBJ2-1	-	TGTGCCAGCAGCTTAGCTCGGGGGTATCTCAATGAGCAGTTCTTC	CASSLARGYLNEQFF
TRBD2	TRBV7-9	TRBJ2-1	-	TGTGCCAGCAGCTTAGGGGGGACTAGAGTCTACAATGAGCAGTTCTTC	CASSLGGTRVYNEQFF
-	TRBV30	TRBJ1-1	-	TGTGCGGCGGTGAGGGGAGCCACTGAAGCTTTCTTT	CAAVRGATEAFF
TRBD1	TRBV7-2	TRBJ2-3	-	TGTGCCAGCAGCTTAGGGGGACAGGGGGGGCGTGTGCAGTATTTT	CASSLGGQGGRVQYF
-	TRBV5-8	TRBJ2-2	few	TGTGCCAGCCGATCCTGGGGGCCCGGGGAGCTGTTTTTT	CASRSWGPGELFF
-	TRBV21-1	TRBJ2-7	-	TGTGCCAGCAGCAAAGTGAGGCGGACCTCCTACGAGCAGTACTTC	CASSKVRRTSYEQYF
TRBD2	TRBV6-1	TRBJ2-1	-	TGTGCCAGCACCAGGCTAGCGGGGGGCTTTGAGCAGTTCTTC	CASTRLAGGFEQFF
-	TRBV7-2	TRBJ2-5	-	TGTGCCAGCAGCCGCATTAGTCACGCGGAGACCCAGTACTTC	CASSRISHAETQYF
-	TRBV11-2	TRBJ2-7	-	TGTGCCAGCAGCTTAAGGGGCGGGTATCCCTACGAGCAGTACTTC	CASSLRGGYPYEQYF
-	TRBV19	TRBJ2-2	once	TGTGCCAGTAAAGGGTCAGACAACACCGGGGAGCTGTTTTTT	CASKGSDNTGELFF
TRBD2	TRBV6-5	TRBJ2-7	few	TGTGCCAGCTCCAGCGGGGGGGCCCCCTACGAGCAGTACTTC	CASSSGGAPYEQYF
TRBD1	TRBV7-8	TRBJ2-7	once	TGTGCCAGCAGCTGGGGACAGTCCGCCTACGAGCAGTACTTC	CASSWGQSAYEQYF
-	TRBV9	TRBJ1-2	few	TGTGCCAGCAGCCCGGACAGTCCTAACTATGGCTACACCTTC	CASSPDSPNYGYTF
-	TRBV21-1	TRBJ2-3	-	TGTGCCAGCAGCAAAACCCAGGGTAAGAGGACAGATACGCAGTATTTT	CASSKTQGKRTDTQYF
TRBD1	TRBV7-2	TRBJ2-4	-	TGTACCAACAGGGGGTGGGGAAACATTCAGTACTTC	CTNRGWGNIQYF
-	TRBV7-9	TRBJ2-3	few	TGTGCCAGCAGCCCCAAGGGCGGCCGAAGCACAGATACGCAGTATTTT	CASSPKGGRSTDTQYF
-	TRBV7-2	TRBJ2-5	once	TGTGCCAGCAGCTGGGGGGGCGCTCAAGAGACCCAGTACTTC	CASSWGGAQETQYF
-	TRBV7-2	TRBJ2-6	-	TGTGCCAGCAGCTTAGGGGCAGGTCGGGGCTCTGGGGCCAACGTCCTGACTTTC	CASSLGAGRGSGANVLTF
TRBD2	TRBV18	TRBJ2-3	-	TGTGCCAGCTCACCACTTGGCCTAGCGGGCTCAAGCAGGAATACGCAGTATTTT	CASSPLGLAGSSRNTQYF
TRBD1	TRBV7-3	TRBJ2-5	-	TGTGCCAGCAGCTTGTCGTCCAGGGGGTGGGAGACCCAGTACTTC	CASSLSSRGWETQYF
-	TRBV20-1	TRBJ1-2	-	TGCAGTGCTAGAGATGAAGGGGCCTTC	CSARDEGAF
TRBD2	TRBV13	TRBJ2-3	-	TGTGCCAGCAGCTTAGCCCCGGGGGGGTTTGGGACAGATACGCAGTATTTT	CASSLAPGGFGTDTQYF
-	TRBV4-3	TRBJ2-5	once	TGCGCCAGCAGCCGCCGTACGGCGTACCAAGAGACCCAGTACTTC	CASSRRTAYQETQYF
TRBD1	TRBV14	TRBJ2-3	once	TGTGCCAGCAGCCAGGGACAGTCAAAGTATTTT	CASSQGQSKYF
TRBD1	TRBV29-1	TRBJ1-4	once	TGCAGCGTCCTGACAGGGGGAAATGAAAAACTGTTTTTT	CSVLTGGNEKLFF